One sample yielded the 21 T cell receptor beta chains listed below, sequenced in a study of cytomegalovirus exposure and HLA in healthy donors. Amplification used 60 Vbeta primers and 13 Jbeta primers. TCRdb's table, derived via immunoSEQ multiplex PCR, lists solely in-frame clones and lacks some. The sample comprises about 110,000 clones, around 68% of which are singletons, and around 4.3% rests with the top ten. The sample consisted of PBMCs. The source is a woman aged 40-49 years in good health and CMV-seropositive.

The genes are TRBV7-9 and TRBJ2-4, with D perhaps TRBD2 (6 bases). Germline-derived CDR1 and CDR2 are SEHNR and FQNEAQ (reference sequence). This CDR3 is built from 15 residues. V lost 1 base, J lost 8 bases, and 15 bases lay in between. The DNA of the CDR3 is TGTGCCAGCAGCTTAGGGGCGGGATTAGAAGACATTCAGTACTTC. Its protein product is CASSLGAGLEDIQYF.

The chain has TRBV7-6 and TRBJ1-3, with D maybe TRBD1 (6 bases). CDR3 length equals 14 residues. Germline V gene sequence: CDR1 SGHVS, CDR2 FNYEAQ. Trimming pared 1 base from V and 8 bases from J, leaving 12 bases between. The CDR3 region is CASSLVQGLDTIYF. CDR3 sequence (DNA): TGTGCCAGCAGCTTAGTACAGGGCCTGGACACCATATATTTT.

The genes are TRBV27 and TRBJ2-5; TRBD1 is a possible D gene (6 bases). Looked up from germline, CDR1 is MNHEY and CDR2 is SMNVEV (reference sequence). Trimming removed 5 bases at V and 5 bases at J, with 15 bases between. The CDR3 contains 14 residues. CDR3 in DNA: TGTGCCAGCAGTCCTTTGGGGGCGAGTGAGACCCAGTACTTC. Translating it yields CASSPLGASETQYF.

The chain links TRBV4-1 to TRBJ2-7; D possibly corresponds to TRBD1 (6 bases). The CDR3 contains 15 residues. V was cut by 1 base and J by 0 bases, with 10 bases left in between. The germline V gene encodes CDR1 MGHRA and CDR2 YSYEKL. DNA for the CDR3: TGCGCCAGCAGCCAAGCCGGGACACTCTCCTACGAGCAGTACTTC. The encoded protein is CASSQAGTLSYEQYF.

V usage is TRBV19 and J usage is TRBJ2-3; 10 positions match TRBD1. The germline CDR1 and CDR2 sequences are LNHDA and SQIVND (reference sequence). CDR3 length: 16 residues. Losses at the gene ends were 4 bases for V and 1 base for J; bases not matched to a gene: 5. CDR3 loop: CASSNRQGAGTDTQYF. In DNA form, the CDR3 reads TGTGCCAGTAGTAACCGACAGGGGGCTGGCACAGATACGCAGTATTTT.

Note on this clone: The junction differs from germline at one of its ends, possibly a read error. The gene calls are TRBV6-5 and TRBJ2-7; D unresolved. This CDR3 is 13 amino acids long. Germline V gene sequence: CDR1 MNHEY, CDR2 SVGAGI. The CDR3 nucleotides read TGTGCCAGCAGTGACTCAGACACAAACGAGCAGTACTTC. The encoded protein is CASSDSDTNEQYF.

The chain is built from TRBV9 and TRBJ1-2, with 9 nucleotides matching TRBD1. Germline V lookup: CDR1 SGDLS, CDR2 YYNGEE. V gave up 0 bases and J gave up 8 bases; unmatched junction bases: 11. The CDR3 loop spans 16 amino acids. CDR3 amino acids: CASSVGPGQGRKGYTF. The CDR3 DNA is TGTGCCAGCAGCGTAGGCCCGGGACAGGGTAGGAAGGGCTACACCTTC.

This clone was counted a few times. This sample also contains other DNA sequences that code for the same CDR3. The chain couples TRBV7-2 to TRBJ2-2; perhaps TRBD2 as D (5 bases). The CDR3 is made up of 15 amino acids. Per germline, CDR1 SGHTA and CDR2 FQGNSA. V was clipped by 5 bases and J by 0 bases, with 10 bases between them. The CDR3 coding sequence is TGTGCCAGCAGCAGGACTGTCGCGAACACCGGGGAGCTGTTTTTT. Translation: CASSRTVANTGELFF.

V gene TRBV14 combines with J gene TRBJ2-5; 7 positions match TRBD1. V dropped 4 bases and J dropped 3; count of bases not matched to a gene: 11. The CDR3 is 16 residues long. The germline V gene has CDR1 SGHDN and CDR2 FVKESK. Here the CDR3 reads CASSPQGGLRKETQYF. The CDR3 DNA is TGTGCCAGCAGCCCGCAAGGGGGCTTAAGGAAAGAGACCCAGTACTTC.

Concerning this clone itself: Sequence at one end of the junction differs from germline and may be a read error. The CDR3 DNA sequence: TGTTCCAGCAGCCTCCACACAGGGGGCGGGTATGGCTACACCTTC. This encodes CSSSLHTGGGYGYTF. The rearrangement links TRBV7-9 to TRBJ1-2; 9 bases map to TRBD1. The CDR3 covers 15 residues. Germline lookup yields CDR1 SEHNR and CDR2 FQNEAQ (reference sequence).

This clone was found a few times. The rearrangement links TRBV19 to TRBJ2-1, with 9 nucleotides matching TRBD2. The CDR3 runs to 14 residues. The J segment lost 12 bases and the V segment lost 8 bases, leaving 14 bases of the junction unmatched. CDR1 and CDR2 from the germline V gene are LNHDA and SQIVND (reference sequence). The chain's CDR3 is CASAPGGGVLRQFF. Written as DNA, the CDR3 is TGTGCCAGTGCCCCTGGCGGGGGGGTCCTACGGCAGTTCTTC.

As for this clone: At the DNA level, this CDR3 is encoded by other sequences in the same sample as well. CDR3 in amino acids: CATSRDPGGVDGYTF. For the CDR3, the DNA is TGTGCCACCAGCAGAGATCCGGGGGGAGTCGATGGCTACACCTTC. The chain links TRBV15 to TRBJ1-2; tentative D call: TRBD1 (5 bases). Germline V gene sequence: CDR1 LNHNV, CDR2 YYDKDF (reference sequence). The V end was cut by 0 bases, the J end by 6 bases, with 14 bases between. The CDR3 sequence is 15 residues long.

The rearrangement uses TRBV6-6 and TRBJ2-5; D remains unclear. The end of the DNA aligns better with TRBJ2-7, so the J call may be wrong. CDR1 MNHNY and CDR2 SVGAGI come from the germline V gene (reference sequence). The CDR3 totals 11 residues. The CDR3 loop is CASSFSYEQYF. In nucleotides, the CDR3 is TGTGCCAGCAGTTTTTCCTACGAGCAGTACTTC.

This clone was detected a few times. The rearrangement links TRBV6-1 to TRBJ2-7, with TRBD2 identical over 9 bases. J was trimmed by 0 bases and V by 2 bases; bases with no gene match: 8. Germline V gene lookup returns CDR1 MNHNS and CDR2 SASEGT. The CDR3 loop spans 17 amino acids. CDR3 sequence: CASSESSGRPSSYEQYF. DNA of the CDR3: TGTGCCAGCAGTGAATCGAGCGGGAGGCCTAGCTCCTACGAGCAGTACTTC.

As DNA, the CDR3 is TGTGCCTGGGACAGGGGCACCTCTGGAAACACCATATATTTT. Its protein product is CAWDRGTSGNTIYF. The chain combines TRBV30 with TRBJ1-3; 8 positions match TRBD1. CDR1 and CDR2 from the germline V gene are GTSNPN and SVGIG (reference sequence). Trimming removed 5 bases from V and 0 bases from J; junction bases left unmatched: 3. The CDR3 is made up of 14 amino acids.

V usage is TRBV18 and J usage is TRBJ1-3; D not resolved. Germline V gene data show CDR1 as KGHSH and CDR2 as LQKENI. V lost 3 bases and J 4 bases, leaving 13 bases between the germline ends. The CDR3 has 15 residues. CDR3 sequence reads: CASSPNEGGGNTIYF. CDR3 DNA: TGTGCCAGCTCACCGAATGAGGGAGGCGGAAACACCATATATTTT.

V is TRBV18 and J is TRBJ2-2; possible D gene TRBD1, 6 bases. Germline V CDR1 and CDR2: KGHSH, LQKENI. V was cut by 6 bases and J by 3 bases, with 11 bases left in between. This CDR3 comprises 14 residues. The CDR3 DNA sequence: TGTGCCAGCTCCCGTAGGACAGACACCGGGGAGCTGTTTTTT. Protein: CASSRRTDTGELFF.

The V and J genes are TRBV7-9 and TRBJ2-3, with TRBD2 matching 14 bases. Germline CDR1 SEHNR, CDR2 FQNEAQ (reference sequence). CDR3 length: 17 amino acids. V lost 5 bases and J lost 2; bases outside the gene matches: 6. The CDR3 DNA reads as TGTGCCAGCAGCCCTGGACTAGCGGGGGGATACACAGATACGCAGTATTTT. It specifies CASSPGLAGGYTDTQYF.

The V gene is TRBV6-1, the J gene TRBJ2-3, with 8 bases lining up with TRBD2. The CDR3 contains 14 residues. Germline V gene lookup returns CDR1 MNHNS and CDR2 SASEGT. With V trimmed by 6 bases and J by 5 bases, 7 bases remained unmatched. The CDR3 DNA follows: TGTGCCAGCAGAACAGCGGGAGTAAGAGATACGCAGTATTTT. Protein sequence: CASRTAGVRDTQYF.

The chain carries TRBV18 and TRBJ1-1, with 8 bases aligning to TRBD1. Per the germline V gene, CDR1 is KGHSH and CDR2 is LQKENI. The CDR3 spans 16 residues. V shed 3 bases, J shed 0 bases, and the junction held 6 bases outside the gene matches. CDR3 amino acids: CASSPDRVGLNTEAFF. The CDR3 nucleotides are TGTGCCAGCTCACCGGACAGGGTAGGGCTGAACACTGAAGCTTTCTTT.

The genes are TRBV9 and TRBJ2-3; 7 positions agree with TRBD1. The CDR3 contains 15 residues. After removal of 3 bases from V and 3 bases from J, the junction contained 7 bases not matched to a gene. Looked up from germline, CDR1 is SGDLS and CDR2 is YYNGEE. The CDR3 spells CASSAPQGWTDTQYF. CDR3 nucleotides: TGTGCCAGCAGCGCCCCACAGGGGTGGACAGATACGCAGTATTTT.